The rows below give T cell receptor beta chains drawn from one sample of a study of T cell repertoires in cytomegalovirus infection. No antigens are known for them. TCRdb reprocessed the reads via MiXCR and lists one record per CDR3 protein. This table holds about half a million distinct CDR3 sequences, about 33% found once. Sequenced material: cultured PBMCs, taken from culture after CMV antigen stimulation. Source of these receptors: a human donor in good health (CMV status not recorded). Some clones in this sample may be carry-over from other donors' samples. CDR3s include the opening cysteine and the closing phenylalanine or tryptophan.

V | CDR3
TRBV20-1 | CSALTLGGQGFGSSPLHF
TRBV28 | CASSLGQELLNYGYTF
TRBV6-5 | CASSWGQGNSPLHF
TRBV4-1 | CASSQTVGTEAFF
TRBV7-2 | CASSLLRGKLFF
TRBV7-7 | CASSLSPGQQETQYF
TRBV6-5 | CASSYLAGAPAVEQFF
TRBV9 | CASSSGTQETQYF
TRBV7-2 | CASSRNGGNGLGNEQFF
TRBV7-6 | CASSLGQGNTIYF
TRBV28 | CASSPGLAGGPRSEQYF
TRBV2 | CASRLQATNEKLFF
TRBV7-2 | CASSTGQNYGYTF
TRBV12-3/TRBV12-4 | CASRGLPVSSYNEQFF
TRBV6-2/TRBV6-3 | CASSPTSGSVNEQFF
TRBV7-2 | CASSVTRASGQETQYF
TRBV12-3/TRBV12-4 | CASNDNTEAFF
TRBV19 | CASSMGQGAHNEQFF
TRBV6-5 | CASSYMTGPDTEAFF
TRBV2 | CASSSDLSYEQYF
TRBV7-2 | CASSPRGMRTEAFF
TRBV6-1 | CASRGQFATNEKLFF